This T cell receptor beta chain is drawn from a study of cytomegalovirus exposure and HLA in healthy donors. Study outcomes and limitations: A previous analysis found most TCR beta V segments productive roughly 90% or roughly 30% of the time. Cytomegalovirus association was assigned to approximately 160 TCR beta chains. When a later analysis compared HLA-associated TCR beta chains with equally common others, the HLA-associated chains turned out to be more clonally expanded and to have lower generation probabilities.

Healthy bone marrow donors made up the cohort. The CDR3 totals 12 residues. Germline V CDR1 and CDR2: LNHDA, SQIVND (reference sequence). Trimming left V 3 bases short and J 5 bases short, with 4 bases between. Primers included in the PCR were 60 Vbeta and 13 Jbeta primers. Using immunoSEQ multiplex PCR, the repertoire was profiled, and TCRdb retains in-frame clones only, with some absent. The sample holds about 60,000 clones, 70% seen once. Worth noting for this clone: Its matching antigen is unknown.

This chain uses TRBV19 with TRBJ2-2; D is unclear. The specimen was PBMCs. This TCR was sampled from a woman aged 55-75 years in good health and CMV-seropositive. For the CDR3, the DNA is TGTGCCAGTAGTATTACTACCGGGGAGCTGTTTTTT. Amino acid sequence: CASSITTGELFF.